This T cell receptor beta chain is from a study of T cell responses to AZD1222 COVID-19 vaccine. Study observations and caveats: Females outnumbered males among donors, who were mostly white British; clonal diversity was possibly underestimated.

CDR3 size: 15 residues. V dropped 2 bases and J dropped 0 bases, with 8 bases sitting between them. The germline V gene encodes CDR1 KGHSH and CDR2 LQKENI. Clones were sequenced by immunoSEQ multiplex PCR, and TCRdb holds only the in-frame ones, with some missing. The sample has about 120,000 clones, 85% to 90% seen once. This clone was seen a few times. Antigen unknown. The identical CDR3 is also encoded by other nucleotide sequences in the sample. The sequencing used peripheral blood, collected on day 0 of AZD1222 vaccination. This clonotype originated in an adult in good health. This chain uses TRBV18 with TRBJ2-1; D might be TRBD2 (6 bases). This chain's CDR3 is CASSPGGSSYNEQFF. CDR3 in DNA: TGTGCCAGCTCACCAGGGGGGAGCTCCTACAATGAGCAGTTCTTC.